The T cell receptor beta chain under discussion was sequenced for a study of T cells in localized non-small cell lung cancer. General study points: It was uninvolved adjacent lung that showed the highest T cell clonality, exceeding tumor. Without multi-region sequencing, intratumor heterogeneity could not be excluded. Higher T cell density in the blood was associated with longer overall survival, whereas higher adjacent-lung clonality associated with shorter survival. Turning up in adjacent lung were a median approximately 50 of the top 100 tumor clones.

The CDR3 contains 13 residues. Germline V gene sequence: CDR1 LGHNA, CDR2 YNFKEQ. V was clipped by 1 base and J by 6 bases, with 7 bases between them. In the case of this clone: Its specificity is unknown.

Clones were sequenced by immunoSEQ multiplex PCR, and TCRdb holds only the in-frame ones, with some missing. The repertoire consists of 20,000 to 30,000 clones, with around 85% occurring once and the leading ten covering roughly 10%. The TCR sequence derives from a man aged 35-69 years with stage III squamous cell lung carcinoma. The chain combines TRBV4-2 with TRBJ2-1; D call uncertain. This specimen was peripheral blood, taken before any cancer treatment. The CDR3 reads CASSQAVINEQFF. DNA for the CDR3: TGTGCCAGCAGCCAAGCTGTCATCAATGAGCAGTTCTTC.